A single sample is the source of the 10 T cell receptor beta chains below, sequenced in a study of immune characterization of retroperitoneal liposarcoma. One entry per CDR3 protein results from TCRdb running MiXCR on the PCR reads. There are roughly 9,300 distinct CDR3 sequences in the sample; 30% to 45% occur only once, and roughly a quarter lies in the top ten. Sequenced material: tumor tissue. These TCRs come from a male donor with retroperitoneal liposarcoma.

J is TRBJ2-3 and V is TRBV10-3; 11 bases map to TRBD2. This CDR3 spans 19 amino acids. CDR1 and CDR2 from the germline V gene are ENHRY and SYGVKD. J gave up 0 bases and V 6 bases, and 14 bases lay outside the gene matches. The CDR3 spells CAIRFAGLAGGLSTDTQYF. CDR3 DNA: TGTGCCATCAGGTTTGCGGGGCTAGCGGGGGGCCTAAGCACAGATACGCAGTATTTT.

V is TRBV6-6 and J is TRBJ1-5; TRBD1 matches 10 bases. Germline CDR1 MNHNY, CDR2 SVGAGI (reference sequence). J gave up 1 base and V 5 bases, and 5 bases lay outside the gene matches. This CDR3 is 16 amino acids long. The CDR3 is CASSRDRGWSNQPQHF. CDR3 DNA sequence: TGTGCCAGCAGTCGGGACAGGGGTTGGAGCAATCAGCCCCAGCATTTT.

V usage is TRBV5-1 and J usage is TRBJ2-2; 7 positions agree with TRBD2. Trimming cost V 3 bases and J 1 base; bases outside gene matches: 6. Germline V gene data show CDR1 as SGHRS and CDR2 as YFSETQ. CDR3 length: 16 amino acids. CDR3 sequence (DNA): TGCGCCAGCAGCTCACCCAGCGGGATGAACACCGGGGAGCTGTTTTTT. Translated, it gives CASSSPSGMNTGELFF.

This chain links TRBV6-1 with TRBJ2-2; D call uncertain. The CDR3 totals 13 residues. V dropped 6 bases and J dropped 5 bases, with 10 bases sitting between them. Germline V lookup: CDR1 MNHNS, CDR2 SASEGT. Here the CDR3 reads CASSIQGTGELFF. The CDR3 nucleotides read TGTGCCAGCAGCATACAAGGGACCGGGGAGCTGTTTTTT.

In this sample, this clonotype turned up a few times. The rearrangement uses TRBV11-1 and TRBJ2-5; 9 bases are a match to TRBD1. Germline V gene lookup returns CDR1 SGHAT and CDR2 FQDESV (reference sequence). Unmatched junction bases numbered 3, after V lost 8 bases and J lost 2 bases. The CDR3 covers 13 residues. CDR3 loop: CASRTGAQETQYF. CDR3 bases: TGTGCCAGCCGGACAGGGGCTCAAGAGACCCAGTACTTC.

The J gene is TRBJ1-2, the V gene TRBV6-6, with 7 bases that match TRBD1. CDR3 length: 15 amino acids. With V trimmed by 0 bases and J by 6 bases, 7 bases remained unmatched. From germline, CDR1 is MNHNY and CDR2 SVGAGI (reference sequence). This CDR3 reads CASSYSRQGRDGYTF. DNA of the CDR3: TGTGCCAGCAGTTACTCGAGACAGGGTCGGGATGGCTACACCTTC.

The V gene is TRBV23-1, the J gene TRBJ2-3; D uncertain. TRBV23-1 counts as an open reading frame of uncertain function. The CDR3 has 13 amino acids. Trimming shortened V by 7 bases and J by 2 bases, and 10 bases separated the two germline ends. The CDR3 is CASTRIVTDTQYF. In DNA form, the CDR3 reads TGCGCCAGCACTCGAATAGTCACAGATACGCAGTATTTT.

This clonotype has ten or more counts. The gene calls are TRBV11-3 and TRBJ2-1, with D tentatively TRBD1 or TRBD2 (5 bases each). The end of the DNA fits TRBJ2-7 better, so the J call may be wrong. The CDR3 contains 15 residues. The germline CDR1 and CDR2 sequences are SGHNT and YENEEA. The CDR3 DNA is TGTGCCAGCAGCTCATCAGGGAGCTCCTACAATGAGCAGTACTTC. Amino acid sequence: CASSSSGSSYNEQYF.

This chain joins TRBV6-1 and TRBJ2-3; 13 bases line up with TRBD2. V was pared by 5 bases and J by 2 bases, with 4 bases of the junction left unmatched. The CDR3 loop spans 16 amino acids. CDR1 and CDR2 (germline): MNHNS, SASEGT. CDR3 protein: CASSPGLAGVTDTQYF. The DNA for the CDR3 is TGTGCCAGCAGTCCAGGACTAGCGGGAGTCACAGATACGCAGTATTTT.

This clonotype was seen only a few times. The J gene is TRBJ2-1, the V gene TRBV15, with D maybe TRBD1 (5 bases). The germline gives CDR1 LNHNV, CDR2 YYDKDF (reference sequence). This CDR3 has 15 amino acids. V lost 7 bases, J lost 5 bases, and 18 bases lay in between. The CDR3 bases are TGTGCCACCAAAGAGCAGGGTTTGGGGCACAATGAGCAGTTCTTC. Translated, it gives CATKEQGLGHNEQFF.